These 25 T cell receptor beta chains were all obtained from the same sample, sequenced in a study of shared clonotypes between healthy human individuals. Profiled with immunoSEQ multiplex PCR; TCRdb holds only in-frame clones, not every one. Found here are 2,500,000 or so clones, 80% to 95% of them singletons; the top ten hold around 0.35%. Sequenced material: naive CD4+ T cells from PBMCs. As for subset: CD45RA+ positively selected. These TCRs come from a man in his late teens or twenties in good health. Some clones in this sample may be carry-over from other donors' samples.

The V gene is TRBV18, the J gene TRBJ2-1, with D uncertain. The germline gives CDR1 KGHSH, CDR2 LQKENI. The CDR3 is made up of 14 amino acids. V dropped 6 bases and J dropped 9 bases, with 18 bases sitting between them. The CDR3 coding sequence is TGTGCCAGCTCCCTTGAGGTCCCCCCGTTTGAGCAGTTCTTC. It encodes CASSLEVPPFEQFF.

The V gene is TRBV4-3, the J gene TRBJ2-7, with D possibly TRBD2 on 6 matching bases. The V end lost 0 bases, the J end lost 7 bases, and 16 bases lay between the germline ends. The CDR3 is 15 amino acids. Germline V gives CDR1 LGHNA, CDR2 YSLEER. The CDR3 region has the DNA TGCGCCAGCAGCCAAGAGGGTAGCGGCCGAGGTGAGCAGTACTTC. Translation gives CASSQEGSGRGEQYF.

CDR3 sequence: CASSSQRSGETQYF. For the CDR3, the DNA is TGCGCCAGCAGCTCCCAAAGGTCCGGGGAGACCCAGTACTTC. This sequence joins TRBV5-1 and TRBJ2-5; no reliable D call. CDR3 length equals 14 residues. Germline CDR1 is SGHRS and CDR2 is YFSETQ. Deletions cut 3 bases from V and 5 bases from J, with 14 bases between. The full variable domain, completed using reference TRBV5-1 and TRBJ2-5, is KAGVTQTPRYLIKTRGQQVTLSCSPISGHRSVSWYQQTPGQGLQFLFEYFSETQRNKGNFPGRFSGRQFSNSRSEMNVSTLELGDSALYLCASSSQRSGETQYFGPGTRLLVL.

On this clone itself: Other DNA sequences in this specimen translate into the identical CDR3. The V gene is TRBV5-1, the J gene TRBJ2-1, with 8 bases lining up with TRBD1. CDR1 SGHRS and CDR2 YFSETQ come from the germline V gene. The CDR3 has 15 amino acids. V shed 5 bases, J shed 4 bases, and the junction held 8 bases outside the gene matches. CDR3 in DNA: TGCGCCAGCAGTTTCGGACAGGGCCCATACAATGAGCAGTTCTTC. Translated: CASSFGQGPYNEQFF.

With respect to this clone: The sample has other DNA sequences that encode this CDR3 too. The chain recombines TRBV28 with TRBJ1-2; TRBD1 might be the D (6 bases). Trimming removed 2 bases from V and 7 bases from J, with 11 bases in between. Germline-derived CDR1 and CDR2 are MDHEN and SYDVKM. There are 13 residues in the CDR3. The DNA for the CDR3 is TGTGCCAGCAGTTTAGGGGGGGCGGCTGGCTACACCTTC. Its translation is CASSLGGAAGYTF.

The chain is built from TRBV11-2 and TRBJ2-2; D unresolved. Trimming shortened V by 0 bases and J by 6 bases, and 8 bases separated the two germline ends. Germline CDR1 and CDR2: SGHAT and FQNNGV. The CDR3 has 14 amino acids. In DNA, the CDR3 is TGTGCCAGCAGCTTAGATCCCGGCGCCGGGGAGCTGTTTTTT. Amino acid sequence: CASSLDPGAGELFF.

The V call is TRBV6-1, the J call TRBJ1-1; no clear D gene. This CDR3 has 13 residues. Looked up from germline, CDR1 is MNHNS and CDR2 is SASEGT. V shed 5 bases and J shed 10 bases, with 17 bases lying between them. Here the CDR3 reads CASSKEASQSAFF. As DNA, the CDR3 is TGTGCCAGCAGTAAGGAGGCGAGTCAGTCAGCTTTCTTT.

The genes are TRBV6-5 and TRBJ1-5, with D possibly TRBD1 on 5 matching bases. Deletions cut 6 bases from V and 5 bases from J, with 11 bases between. There are 13 residues in the CDR3. CDR1 and CDR2 from the germline V gene are MNHEY and SVGAGI. CDR3 nucleotides: TGTGCCAGCAGGCAGGGTGAAGATCAGCCCCAGCATTTT. This codes for CASRQGEDQPQHF.

This chain uses TRBV7-9 with TRBJ1-1; no firm D call. This CDR3 is 15 amino acids long. V gave up 3 bases and J gave up 0 bases, with 11 bases separating them. CDR1 and CDR2 (germline): SEHNR, FQNEAQ (reference sequence). CDR3 coding DNA: TGTGCCAGCAGCTTCGCACGAAGTATGAACACTGAAGCTTTCTTT. Encoded protein: CASSFARSMNTEAFF.

The rearrangement links TRBV19 to TRBJ2-5; 11 nucleotides align to TRBD2. In germline, CDR1 is LNHDA, CDR2 SQIVND (reference sequence). V gave up 2 bases and J gave up 4 bases; unmatched junction bases: 9. The CDR3 is made up of 17 amino acids. The CDR3, as DNA: TGTGCCAGTAGTATAATGGTAGCGGGAGGGCCAGGAGAGACCCAGTACTTC. It specifies CASSIMVAGGPGETQYF.

The chain has TRBV5-6 and TRBJ1-2, with D unresolved. CDR1 is SGHDT, CDR2 YYEEEE, per germline. The V end was cut by 4 bases, the J end by 8 bases, with 12 bases between. CDR3 size: 12 residues. CDR3 sequence (DNA): TGTGCCAGCAGCGGAGCCGCTTTCGGCTACACCTTC. Translating gives CASSGAAFGYTF.

The rearrangement joins TRBV29-1 to TRBJ2-1; D unclear. CDR3 length equals 11 residues. The ends were cut back, 7 bases at V and 6 bases at J, with 10 bases in the middle. Germline V gene data show CDR1 as SQVTM and CDR2 as ANQGSEA. The DNA of the CDR3 is TGCAGCGCTCATCTCGGCAATGAGCAGTTCTTC. Amino acid sequence: CSAHLGNEQFF.

This chain connects TRBV2 to TRBJ2-5; D gene unclear. The germline V gene has CDR1 SNHLY and CDR2 FYNNEI. The CDR3 has 12 residues. Trimming stripped 8 bases from V and 2 bases from J, with 9 bases between. The CDR3 DNA sequence: TGTGCCAGCGCGTGGGTGCAAGAGACCCAGTACTTC. Amino acid sequence: CASAWVQETQYF.

This chain links TRBV5-5 with TRBJ2-5; perhaps TRBD2 as D (6 bases). The CDR3 covers 14 residues. Trimming left V 0 bases short and J 1 base short, with 7 bases between. Germline V gives CDR1 SGHKS, CDR2 YYEKEE (reference sequence). The CDR3 sequence: CASSLGRGQETQYF. The CDR3 DNA reads as TGTGCCAGCAGCTTGGGGAGGGGCCAAGAGACCCAGTACTTC.

The CDR3 reads CASSDGSNQPQHF. In DNA form, the CDR3 reads TGCGCCAGCAGTGACGGTAGCAATCAGCCCCAGCATTTT. The rearrangement links TRBV10-1 to TRBJ1-5; D is unclear. CDR1 WNHNN and CDR2 SYGVQD come from the germline V gene (reference sequence). The V end was cut by 3 bases, the J end by 0 bases, with 3 bases between. This CDR3 spans 13 amino acids.

J is TRBJ1-1 and V is TRBV29-1; 10 positions match TRBD1. The CDR3 is 13 residues long. V gave up 7 bases and J gave up 6 bases; unmatched junction bases: 8. Germline V CDR1 and CDR2: SQVTM, ANQGSEA. The CDR3 nucleotides read TGCAGCGCGGCCCCGGGACAGGGGCCTGAAGCTTTCTTT. Protein product: CSAAPGQGPEAFF.

The chain links TRBV5-1 to TRBJ2-3, with TRBD2 as a possible D gene (5 bases). This CDR3 spans 13 amino acids. V dropped 0 bases and J dropped 8 bases, with 10 bases sitting between them. Per germline, CDR1 SGHRS and CDR2 YFSETQ. This CDR3 is CASSLDVSGTQYF. CDR3 DNA: TGCGCCAGCAGCTTGGACGTGAGCGGTACGCAGTATTTT.

The chain couples TRBV19 to TRBJ1-1; 9 bases are a match to TRBD1. CDR3 length: 15 amino acids. The germline V gene has CDR1 LNHDA and CDR2 SQIVND (reference sequence). Trimming took 4 bases from V and 8 from J; bases not matched to a gene: 11. The CDR3 sequence: CASSNRPGQGLEAFF. CDR3 in DNA: TGTGCCAGTAGTAACCGACCGGGACAGGGTCTCGAAGCTTTCTTT.

The chain links TRBV19 to TRBJ2-7; 11 bases are a match to TRBD2. Germline values: CDR1 LNHDA, CDR2 SQIVND (reference sequence). CDR3 length: 15 residues. Germline trimming cut 3 bases from V and 0 bases from J; bases unmatched to any gene: 1. The DNA of the CDR3 is TGTGCCAGTAGTATGACTAGCGGGACCTCCTACGAGCAGTACTTC. The encoded protein is CASSMTSGTSYEQYF.

The chain couples TRBV19 to TRBJ1-1, with D perhaps matching TRBD1 (5 bases). Germline CDR1 reads LNHDA; CDR2 reads SQIVND (reference sequence). V was pared by 4 bases and J by 0 bases, with 12 bases between. The CDR3 has 15 residues. As DNA, the CDR3 is TGTGCCAGTAGTAAAATGGGACGAATGAACACTGAAGCTTTCTTT. Translated: CASSKMGRMNTEAFF.

The genes are TRBV11-3 and TRBJ2-2; D possibly corresponds to TRBD1 (6 bases). V was shortened by 5 bases and J by 4 bases, with 29 bases between the two germline ends. CDR1 and CDR2 from the germline V gene are SGHNT and YENEEA. The CDR3 loop spans 20 amino acids. The CDR3 here is CASSPGTGHRSNSGTGELFF. The DNA of the CDR3 is TGTGCCAGCAGCCCAGGAACGGGACACCGTTCGAATTCGGGCACCGGGGAGCTGTTTTTT.

This sequence joins TRBV29-1 and TRBJ1-4; perhaps TRBD1 as D (5 bases). The ends were cut back, 4 bases at V and 7 bases at J, with 13 bases in the middle. This CDR3 contains 13 residues. The germline gives CDR1 SQVTM, CDR2 ANQGSEA. CDR3: CSVVGRATEKLFF. The DNA of the CDR3 is TGCAGCGTTGTGGGCAGGGCGACTGAAAAACTGTTTTTT.

This sequence joins TRBV11-2 and TRBJ2-1; 8 bases are shared with TRBD2. The CDR3 is 15 amino acids. Germline values: CDR1 SGHAT, CDR2 FQNNGV. J was trimmed by 7 bases and V by 1 base; bases with no gene match: 6. The CDR3 DNA sequence: TGTGCCAGCAGCTTAGGGTCGGGAGGGCCGAATGAGCAGTTCTTC. This translates into CASSLGSGGPNEQFF. The complete variable domain, with remaining parts taken from reference TRBV11-2 and TRBJ2-1, reads EAGVAQSPRYKIIEKRQSVAFWCNPISGHATLYWYQQILGQGPKLLIQFQNNGVVDDSQLPKDRFSAERLKGVDSTLKIQPAKLEDSAVYLCASSLGSGGPNEQFFGPGTRLTVL.

This sequence joins TRBV19 and TRBJ1-2; no reliable D call. V was pared by 3 bases and J by 7 bases, with 12 bases between. CDR1 is LNHDA, CDR2 SQIVND, per germline (reference sequence). This CDR3 is 13 amino acids long. The CDR3 loop reads CASSMNFRAGYTF. CDR3 sequence (DNA): TGTGCCAGTAGTATGAATTTTAGGGCTGGCTACACCTTC.

The DNA of the CDR3 is TGTGCCAGCAACCGGGACTTCCTTTCCTACGAGCAGTACTTC. Amino acid sequence: CASNRDFLSYEQYF. This chain uses TRBV6-1 with TRBJ2-7, with D perhaps matching TRBD2 (6 bases). V lost 7 bases and J 1 base, leaving 14 bases between the germline ends. Germline values: CDR1 MNHNS, CDR2 SASEGT. The CDR3 is made up of 14 amino acids.